Listed below are T cell receptor beta chains from one sample, sequenced in a study of T cells in narcolepsy. Generated by immunoSEQ multiplex PCR, the TCRdb table keeps only in-frame clones and is missing some. The profile shows roughly 22,000 clones, 50% to 65% of them singletons. Source material: memory (CD45RA-) CD4+ T cells from blood. The receptors stem from a human donor in good health. Both conserved end residues are part of each CDR3. A D gene is named only where the DNA matches it firmly. Part of the rows lack a size; the others show once, few, many or a class for expanded clones.

TRBV19	.	TRBJ2-3	.	TGTGCCAGTAAAGGGAGGTCCACAGATACGCAGTATTTT	CASKGRSTDTQYF
TRBV7-2	.	TRBJ2-7	.	TGTGCCAGCAGCTTAGATGGGACTTCTAACTACGAGCAGTACTTC	CASSLDGTSNYEQYF
TRBV5-6	.	TRBJ2-2	.	TGTGCCAGCAGCTTTGGAGAAAGGAACACCGGGGAGCTGTTTTTT	CASSFGERNTGELFF
TRBV7-6	.	TRBJ2-1	.	TGTGCCAGCAGCTTGCAAATTAGCGGAGCCGCCTACAATGAGCAGTTCTTC	CASSLQISGAAYNEQFF
TRBV10-3	.	TRBJ1-5	few	TGTGCCATCAGTGACAAAGGGGGAGGACAGCCCCAGCATTTT	CAISDKGGGQPQHF
TRBV2	TRBD2	TRBJ2-1	.	TGTGCCAGCAGTGTGGCTAGCGGGAGCTATGTTGAGCAGTTCTTC	CASSVASGSYVEQFF
TRBV11-2	.	TRBJ2-1	few	TGTGCCAGCAGCTTAGCAGGAACCTACAATGAGCAGTTCTTC	CASSLAGTYNEQFF
TRBV2	.	TRBJ2-5	.	TGTGCCAGCAGTTTTACTGGACAGAAACAAGAGACCCAGTACTTC	CASSFTGQKQETQYF
TRBV6-5	.	TRBJ2-1	.	TGTGCCAGCCGCCCAGACGGCTCCTACAATGAGCAGTTCTTC	CASRPDGSYNEQFF
TRBV7-8	.	TRBJ2-2	few	TGTGCCAGCAGCTTAATCGGGAGTCCCCGGGAGCTGTTTTTT	CASSLIGSPRELFF
TRBV5-4	.	TRBJ2-7	.	TGTGCCAGCAGCTCCGGCCCCTGGGAGTACGAGCAGTACTTC	CASSSGPWEYEQYF
TRBV6-1	.	TRBJ1-4	few	TGTGCCAGCAGCAGGACAGCCCAACTGTTTTTT	CASSRTAQLFF
TRBV11-2	.	TRBJ1-4	.	TGTGCCAGCAGCCGTACAGATACTAATGAAAAACTGTTTTTT	CASSRTDTNEKLFF
TRBV2	.	TRBJ1-2	.	TGTGCCAGCAGCCCCGGACAGAATGGCTACACCTTC	CASSPGQNGYTF
TRBV10-2	TRBD2	TRBJ2-3	.	TGCGCCAGCACCTTAGCGGGGGCCACAGATACGCAGTATTTT	CASTLAGATDTQYF
TRBV5-8	.	TRBJ1-1	.	TGTGCCAGCAGCTTGGCTGGGGAACGGAACACTGAAGCTTTCTTT	CASSLAGERNTEAFF
TRBV5-1	.	TRBJ1-2	.	TGCGCCAGCAGCTTAACAGGACAACCGACGGAAGGCTACACCTTC	CASSLTGQPTEGYTF
TRBV18	.	TRBJ1-5	.	TGTGCCAGCGCCGAAGGAGCGGATCAGCCCCAGCATTTT	CASAEGADQPQHF
TRBV7-8	.	TRBJ1-4	.	TGTGCCAGCAGTCATGATGGGACAAGAAAAAATGAAAAACTGTTTTTT	CASSHDGTRKNEKLFF
TRBV9	.	TRBJ2-3	few	TGTGCCAGCAGCGTAGCTGGGACCACCACAGATACGCAGTATTTT	CASSVAGTTTDTQYF
TRBV11-2	TRBD1	TRBJ2-1	.	TGTGCCATTGCGGACAGGGTAGGCGAGCAGTTCTTC	CAIADRVGEQFF
TRBV7-8	.	TRBJ2-4	.	TGTGCCAGCAAGCCCATGGAGGTAGCCAAAAACATTCAGTACTTC	CASKPMEVAKNIQYF
TRBV6-4	TRBD2	TRBJ2-1	.	TGTGCCAGCAGTGCCGTAGCGGGAGGGTTTAGGAATGAGCAGTTCTTC	CASSAVAGGFRNEQFF
TRBV27	TRBD1	TRBJ2-5	few	TGTGCCAGCAGTACTGGGACAGGGGGGGTGGAGACCCAGTACTTC	CASSTGTGGVETQYF
TRBV6-1	TRBD2	TRBJ2-7	few	TGTGCCAGCTCGGGGCTAGCGGGAGAGCAGTACTTC	CASSGLAGEQYF
TRBV18	.	TRBJ1-2	.	TGTGCCAGCTCACCGGGACGCGGCTATGGCTACACCTTC	CASSPGRGYGYTF
TRBV7-9	.	TRBJ1-3	.	TGTGCCAGCAGCGCGGAACTAGGCTCTGGAAACACCATATATTTT	CASSAELGSGNTIYF
TRBV5-1	.	TRBJ1-1	few	TGCGCCAGCAGCTTGGGTCAGCGGGGGGCGGAAGCTTTCTTT	CASSLGQRGAEAFF
TRBV2	.	TRBJ1-6	medium-sized	TGTGCCAGCAGTGACAGCCCCTATAATTCACCCCTCCACTTT	CASSDSPYNSPLHF
TRBV5-1	TRBD1	TRBJ2-7	.	TGCGCCAGCAGCACCTCCGGGACAGTCCCACACGAGCAGTACTTC	CASSTSGTVPHEQYF
TRBV7-7	.	TRBJ2-2	.	TGTGCTAGCAGCCCTGGTCCGGGGCCCGGGGAGCTGTTTTTT	CASSPGPGPGELFF
TRBV6-6	.	TRBJ1-1	.	TGTGCCAGCAGTTACCTTACAGGGAACACTGAAGCTTTCTTT	CASSYLTGNTEAFF
TRBV5-6	.	TRBJ1-1	.	TGTGCCAGCAGCTGGACGGGTCGGACTGAAGCTTTCTTT	CASSWTGRTEAFF
TRBV6-6	TRBD2	TRBJ2-7	.	TGTGCCAGCAGAGATCGGGAGGGCGGGGCCTACGAGCAGTACTTC	CASRDREGGAYEQYF
TRBV5-4	TRBD2	TRBJ2-1	.	TGTGCCAGCAGCTTGCTAGCGGGTACTGAGCAGTTCTTC	CASSLLAGTEQFF
TRBV11-2	.	TRBJ2-5	.	TGTGCCAGCAGCTTAGTGCCCGGGGCAGGGGAGACCCAGTACTTC	CASSLVPGAGETQYF
TRBV28	.	TRBJ1-6	.	TGTGCCAGCAGTTTAGGACATGGGGCAGGGATTAGCTCCTATAATTCACCCCTCCACTTT	CASSLGHGAGISSYNSPLHF